This T cell receptor (beta chain) was documented in a study of blood T cell repertoires in COVID-19 (dated by TCRdb to about 2020). Context from the whole study: The collaborator samples originated in the United States, Italy and Spain and spanned the acute and convalescent phases of COVID-19. Where available, HLA class I and class II types were taken from metadata supplied by the sample provider and were not determined by assay-based typing. The dataset comprised deeply sampled blood TCRbeta repertoires from subjects exposed to, actively infected with, or recovered from COVID-19. The repertoires were released in a freely available public database intended as a resource for research on the immune response to SARS-CoV-2. The material from the prospective study consisted of cDNA or gDNA derived from T cells, B-cell-depleted T cells, or PBMCs. A de-identified subject ID, COVID-19 status, age in years and sex were almost always included in the sample metadata. The samples were drawn from two sources: the first 160 participants of the ongoing ImmuneRACE study, and 1,200 or so subjects contributed by 6 global collaborators. Summary of the overall study and its limitations: How much clinical and demographic metadata was included differed by source and by participant, and the metadata was provided uncurated.

Note on this clone: Which antigen it targets is not known. Per-base qualities were not stored, and no clone one base away is much larger.

TCRbeta CDR3 regions were amplified from genomic DNA by means of the immunoSEQ Assay, a bias-controlled multiplex PCR. The published analysis was carried out like this. The number of nucleated cells in each sample was estimated by amplification of reference gene primers within the assay. To quantify the absolute abundance of each unique TCRbeta CDR3 rearrangement, sequence reads were collapsed and filtered. For each sample, productive Simpson clonality was calculated by taking the square root of Simpson's diversity index across productive rearrangements. As stored in TCRdb, this immuneACCESS dataset retains in-frame rearrangements with V and J assigned. A fraction of the clones does not appear; measured against another copy, unresolved V genes explain less than half of the discrepancy, and the remainder lacks a known reason. V, J and clone size were drawn from that table, and D and trimming were deduced from the DNA. This sample holds 200,000 to 300,000 clones; 70% to 90% were observed only once. 3% of the sample goes to the ten largest clones.

CDR1 and CDR2 were assigned from the germline V gene as SGHAT and FQNNGV. The trim is 7 bases for V and 0 bases for J, with a gap of 13 bases between the germline ends. Reading from cysteine to phenylalanine, the CDR3 counts 15 amino acids. CDR3 DNA only is kept here, 45 bases in frame from base 1. Whole blood was collected in K2EDTA tubes by collaborating institutions according to the institutions' own protocols. For TCRbeta analysis, collaborators shipped samples as frozen whole blood, isolated PBMCs, or DNA extracted from either of those sample types. Sequencing was done on a sample of peripheral blood. The rearrangement joined TRBV11-2 to TRBJ1-3; the D gene lacks a confident call. The sequence derives from a man between 18 and 35 years old with active or convalescent COVID-19. Here the CDR3 is given as CASTQRGFSGNTIYF. The nucleotides read TGTGCCAGCACGCAACGGGGATTCTCTGGAAACACCATATATTTT.